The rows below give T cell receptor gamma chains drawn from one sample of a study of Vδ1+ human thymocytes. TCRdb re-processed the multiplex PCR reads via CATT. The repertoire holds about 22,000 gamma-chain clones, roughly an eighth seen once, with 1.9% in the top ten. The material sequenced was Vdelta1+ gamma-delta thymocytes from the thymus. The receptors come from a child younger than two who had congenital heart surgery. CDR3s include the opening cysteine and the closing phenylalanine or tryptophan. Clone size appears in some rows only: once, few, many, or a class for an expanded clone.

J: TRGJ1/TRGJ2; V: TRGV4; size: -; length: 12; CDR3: CATWSSYYKKLF; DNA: TGTGCCACCTGGAGTTCTTATTATAAGAAACTCTTT
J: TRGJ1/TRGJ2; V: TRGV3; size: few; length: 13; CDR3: CATWDRLSYKKLF; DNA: TGTGCCACCTGGGACAGGCTTAGTTATAAGAAACTCTTT
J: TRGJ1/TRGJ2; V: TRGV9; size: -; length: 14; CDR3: CALWELGYCYKKLF; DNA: TGTGCCTTGTGGGAGCTGGGTTATTGTTATAAGAAACTCTTT
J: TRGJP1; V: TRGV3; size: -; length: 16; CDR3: CATWDSGNTTGWFKIF; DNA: TGTGCCACCTGGGACAGCGGGAATACCACTGGTTGGTTCAAGATATTC
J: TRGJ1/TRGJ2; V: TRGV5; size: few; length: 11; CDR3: CATWDRVKKLF; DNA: TGTGCCACCTGGGACAGGGTTAAGAAACTCTTT
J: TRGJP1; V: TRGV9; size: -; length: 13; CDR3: CALWAFGGWFKIF; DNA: TGTGCCTTGTGGGCGTTCGGGGGTTGGTTCAAGATATTT
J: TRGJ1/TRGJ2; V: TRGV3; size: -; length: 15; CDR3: CATWERPIFGGQKLF; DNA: TGTGCCACCTGGGAAAGACCAATTTTTGGGGGGCAGAAACTCTTT
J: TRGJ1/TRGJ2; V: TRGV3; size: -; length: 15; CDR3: CATWDRLPPYYKKLF; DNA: TGTGCCACCTGGGACAGGCTTCCTCCTTATTATAAGAAACTCTTT
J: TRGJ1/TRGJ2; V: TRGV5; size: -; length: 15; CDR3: CATWAPLEGYYKKLF; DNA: TGTGCCACCTGGGCCCCCCTCGAGGGTTATTATAAGAAACTCTTT
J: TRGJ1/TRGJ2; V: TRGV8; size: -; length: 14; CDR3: CATWDTTNYYKILF; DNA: TGTGCCACCTGGGATACCACGAATTATTATAAGATACTCTTT
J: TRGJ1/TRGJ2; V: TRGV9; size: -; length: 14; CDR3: CALWEVVGYYKKLF; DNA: TGTGCCTTGTGGGAGGTTGTCGGATATTATAAGAAACTCTTT
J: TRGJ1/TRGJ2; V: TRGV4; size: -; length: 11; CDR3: CATWIDYKKLF; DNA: TGTGCCACCTGGATCGATTATAAGAAACTCTTT
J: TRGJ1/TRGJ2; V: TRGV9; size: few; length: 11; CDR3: CALWEGLKKLF; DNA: TGTGCCTTGTGGGAGGGCCTTAAGAAACTCTTT
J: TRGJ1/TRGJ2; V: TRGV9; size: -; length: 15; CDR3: CALWEVQSNYYKKLF; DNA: TGTGCCTTGTGGGAGGTGCAGTCGAATTATTATAAGAAACTCTTT
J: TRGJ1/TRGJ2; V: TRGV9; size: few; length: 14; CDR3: CALWEVPNYYKKLF; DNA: TGTGCCTTGTGGGAGGTGCCCAATTATTATAAGAAACTCTTT
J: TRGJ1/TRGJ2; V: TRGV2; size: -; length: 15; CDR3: CATWADTSYYYKKLF; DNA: TGTGCCACCTGGGCAGATACCTCTTATTATTATAAGAAACTCTTT
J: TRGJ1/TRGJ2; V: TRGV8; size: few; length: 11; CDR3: CATWDKSKKLF; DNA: TGTGCCACCTGGGATAAGTCCAAGAAACTCTTT
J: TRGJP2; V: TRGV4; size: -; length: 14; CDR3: CATWDLGSDWIKTF; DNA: TGTGCCACCTGGGATTTGGGTAGTGATTGGATCAAGACGTTT
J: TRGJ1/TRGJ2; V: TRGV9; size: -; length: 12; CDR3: CALWEGSPKKLF; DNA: TGTGCCTTGTGGGAGGGCTCACCCAAGAAACTCTTT
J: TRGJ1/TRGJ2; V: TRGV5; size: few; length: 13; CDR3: CATWDLGYYKKLF; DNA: TGTGCCACCTGGGACCTAGGTTATTATAAGAAACTCTTT
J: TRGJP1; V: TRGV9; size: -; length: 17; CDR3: CALWEVHHPGLVWFKIF; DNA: TGTGCCTTGTGGGAGGTGCACCATCCCGGGTTGGTTTGGTTCAAGATATTT
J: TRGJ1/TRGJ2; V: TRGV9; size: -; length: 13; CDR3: CALWEVLKDKKLF; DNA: TGTGCCTTGTGGGAGGTGCTAAAGGATAAGAAACTCTTT